The present entry profiles one T cell receptor (beta chain) with its context. The target of this receptor is not known. Per-nucleotide qualities are absent, and no much larger clonotype sits a single base away. TCR beta libraries were generated from genomic DNA with the immunoSEQ kit, following the manufacturer's recommendations. For library preparation, a first multiplex PCR was performed with proprietary primers, followed by a second PCR in which unique barcodes were added, and bead cleanups were performed after each round. Each sample batch included a kit-provided positive control reaction and a negative control reaction. The final libraries underwent checking on an Agilent 4200 TapeStation D1000 ScreenTape, volumetric pooling, and quantification by qPCR. Sequencing was performed on an Illumina NextSeq500 with a MidOutput 150-cycle cartridge, and 156 Read1 and 15 Index1 cycles were run with kit custom primers. The pooled library was loaded at 0.75 to 1 pM, and about 21% PhiX control was spiked in. The study's processing was this. Vendor-processed data were analyzed in R, with a clonotype defined as all T cells sharing the same CDR3 nucleotide sequence. In the clone abundance analyses, frequencies in each sample were normalized to that sample's 10,000 most abundant clones. Public T cell clones, averaging fewer than five per sample, were removed before analysis. A difference in abundance of at least 32-fold between compartments was used to define tumor-enriched and baseline blood-enriched clonotypes. Clonotypes expanded or contracted between blood time points were identified with a beta-binomial differential abundance model. Tumor-blood repertoire similarity was measured with the Baroni-Urbani and Buser coefficient, and groups were compared using two-tailed Wilcoxon tests in R. TCRdb obtained this table from immuneACCESS and retained in-frame rearrangements with V and J assigned. These tables miss some clones; where compared with another copy, unresolved V genes account for less than half of the shortfall, and the remainder is unexplained. V, J and clone size derive from that table, while D and trimming were established from the DNA sequence. This sample has tens of thousands of clones in its table, and 80% of those were observed once. The top ten constitute around 29% of the sample.

This sample was taken from a study of radiation and T cells in renal cell carcinoma (dated by TCRdb to the early 2020s). Background for the entire study: The samples were drawn from a clinical trial, where primary renal cell carcinomas were treated with 15 Gy of stereotactic body radiation therapy and then removed by nephrectomy 4 weeks afterward. In total, approximately 53 samples underwent TCR beta sequencing: roughly 25 tumors plus 27 peripheral blood samples. In the 55 or so samples combined, some 4,000,000 unique CDR3 nucleotide sequences were found, encoding approximately 2,900,000 unique CDR3 amino acid sequences.

Overall study outcomes, separate from this receptor: Blood repertoire dynamics were not followed beyond 4 weeks after treatment. In blood, the top tumor clonotypes increased between baseline and 2 weeks post-radiation and then shrank by 4 weeks, which suggests that tumor-resident clones expanded only transiently. Because no pretreatment tumor biopsies were available, whether clonotypes were present in the tumor at baseline could not be determined. Because the trial had a single-armed design, the trial could not examine how radiation dose or scheduling affected the TCR repertoire.

In light of the paper, this sample's time point label describes: blood 2 weeks post-SBRT. The intended sense of this specimen's treatment or condition label: 15 Gy SBRT to primary tumor, nephrectomy 4 weeks later. To track tumor-enriched clonotypes, serial peripheral blood was sampled from radiation-treated patients at baseline and at 2 weeks and 4 weeks after SBRT. All patients had renal cell carcinoma with clear cell pathology. The QIAamp DNA Blood Mini Kit (Qiagen) was used to prepare genomic DNA for TCR sequencing. The analyses included only samples that passed all quality control checks. The CDR3, cysteine through phenylalanine, is 16 amino acids long. Just CDR3 DNA is preserved here, 48 bases in frame from base 1. CDR1 is given as LNHDA and CDR2 as SQIVND, both from the germline V gene (reference sequence). Unmatched junction bases come to 12, with V trimmed by 5 bases and J by 4 bases.

The TCR sequence derives from a woman in her 70s with renal cell carcinoma. The sequencing here drew on blood, taken from a patient whose treatment included radiotherapy and nephrectomy. The chain employs TRBV19 and TRBJ1-2, and TRBD1 aligns with 8 junction nucleotides. The DNA sequence is TGTGCCAGTAGTCCCCCCGGGGACAGGCGGGTCTATGGCTACACCTTC. Its amino acids are CASSPPGDRRVYGYTF.